The rows below give T cell receptor beta chains drawn from one sample of a study of T cell repertoires in cytomegalovirus infection. Each CDR3 protein gets one entry after TCRdb re-called the reads with MiXCR. The sample holds around 550,000 distinct CDR3 sequences; more than 25% are singletons and the top ten take about 13%. The sample comprised PBMCs. The receptors derive from a human donor in good health (CMV status not recorded). Some clones in this sample may be carry-over from other donors' samples. CDR3s include the opening cysteine and the closing phenylalanine or tryptophan. D genes are given only for firm matches. A clone size is listed for some rows: how often the clone was seen (once, few, many), or a class if it is expanded.

j_call: TRBJ1-1; v_call: TRBV18; clone_size: many; d_call: TRBD1; cdr3_aa: CASSQGQATEAFF; cdr3_nt: TGTGCCAGCTCGCAAGGACAGGCCACTGAAGCTTTCTTT
j_call: TRBJ1-5; v_call: TRBV7-9; clone_size: many; d_call: TRBD1; cdr3_aa: CASSLVLGTGSPKNQPQHF; cdr3_nt: TGTGCCAGCAGCTTAGTGTTAGGGACAGGCTCCCCGAAGAATCAGCCCCAGCATTTT
j_call: TRBJ2-7; v_call: TRBV7-8; clone_size: .; d_call: TRBD2; cdr3_aa: CASSWGGKYEQYF; cdr3_nt: TGTGCCAGCAGCTGGGGGGGGAAGTACGAGCAGTACTTC
j_call: TRBJ2-3; v_call: TRBV5-5; clone_size: once; d_call: TRBD2; cdr3_aa: CASSNGLAGGPVTDTQYF; cdr3_nt: TGTGCCAGCAGCAACGGACTAGCGGGAGGGCCCGTCACAGATACGCAGTATTTT
j_call: TRBJ1-5; v_call: TRBV5-6; clone_size: many; d_call: .; cdr3_aa: CASSLGGADGSSNQPQHF; cdr3_nt: TGTGCCAGCAGCTTGGGGGGAGCTGATGGATCGAGTAATCAGCCCCAGCATTTT
j_call: TRBJ2-1; v_call: TRBV24-1; clone_size: .; d_call: TRBD2; cdr3_aa: CATSAASGFEQFF; cdr3_nt: TGTGCCACCAGTGCCGCTAGCGGGTTCGAGCAGTTCTTC
j_call: TRBJ2-1; v_call: TRBV6-6; clone_size: few; d_call: .; cdr3_aa: CASSYSIGSDEQFF; cdr3_nt: TGTGCCAGCAGTTACTCGATCGGGAGTGATGAGCAGTTCTTC
j_call: TRBJ1-4; v_call: TRBV7-8; clone_size: many; d_call: .; cdr3_aa: CASSPRMRTEEKLFF; cdr3_nt: TGTGCCAGCAGCCCAAGAATGAGGACGGAAGAAAAACTGTTTTTT
j_call: TRBJ2-7; v_call: TRBV7-8; clone_size: few; d_call: TRBD1; cdr3_aa: CASSSPHRDRNYEQYF; cdr3_nt: TGTGCCAGCAGCTCACCTCACCGGGACAGGAACTACGAGCAGTACTTC
j_call: TRBJ1-1; v_call: TRBV11-2; clone_size: .; d_call: .; cdr3_aa: CASSLRRTPLNTEAFF; cdr3_nt: TGTGCCAGCAGCTTAAGACGGACACCATTGAACACTGAAGCTTTCTTT
j_call: TRBJ1-5; v_call: TRBV23-1; clone_size: .; d_call: .; cdr3_aa: CASSQQPGHCNQPQHF; cdr3_nt: TGCGCCAGCAGTCAACAGCCAGGGCACTGCAATCAGCCCCAGCATTTT
j_call: TRBJ1-5; v_call: TRBV7-2; clone_size: many; d_call: .; cdr3_aa: CASRVALQGNNQPQHF; cdr3_nt: TGTGCCAGCAGAGTGGCCCTACAGGGAAACAATCAGCCCCAGCATTTT
j_call: TRBJ2-2; v_call: TRBV6-2/TRBV6-3; clone_size: .; d_call: TRBD1; cdr3_aa: CASRRQGNPSRAGELFF; cdr3_nt: TGTGCCAGCAGACGACAGGGTAACCCTTCTAGGGCCGGGGAGCTGTTTTTT
j_call: TRBJ1-1; v_call: TRBV6-2/TRBV6-3; clone_size: .; d_call: .; cdr3_aa: CASSDWGPIGNTEAFF; cdr3_nt: TGTGCCAGCAGTGACTGGGGACCAATTGGGAACACTGAAGCTTTCTTT
j_call: TRBJ2-3; v_call: TRBV2; clone_size: once; d_call: .; cdr3_aa: CASSDQGYTDTQYF; cdr3_nt: TGTGCCAGCAGTGACCAGGGCTACACAGATACGCAGTATTTT
j_call: TRBJ2-1; v_call: TRBV7-9; clone_size: few; d_call: .; cdr3_aa: CASSPPGNEQFF; cdr3_nt: TGTGCCAGCAGCCCCCCGGGCAATGAGCAGTTCTTC
j_call: TRBJ1-5; v_call: TRBV6-2/TRBV6-3; clone_size: .; d_call: .; cdr3_aa: CASTGKYNQPQHF; cdr3_nt: TGTGCCAGCACCGGGAAATACAATCAGCCCCAGCATTTT
j_call: TRBJ2-1; v_call: TRBV7-2; clone_size: .; d_call: .; cdr3_aa: CASSSPGGGAASYNEQFF; cdr3_nt: TGTGCCAGCAGCTCACCTGGAGGAGGAGCGGCCTCCTACAATGAGCAGTTCTTC
j_call: TRBJ2-5; v_call: TRBV7-2; clone_size: many; d_call: TRBD2; cdr3_aa: CASSLVGLAGDLKTQYF; cdr3_nt: TGTGCCAGCAGCTTAGTAGGACTAGCGGGAGATCTGAAGACCCAGTACTTC
j_call: TRBJ1-1; v_call: TRBV7-9; clone_size: many; d_call: .; cdr3_aa: CASSPPGRETEAFF; cdr3_nt: TGTGCCAGCAGCCCGCCGGGCCGGGAGACTGAAGCTTTCTTT
j_call: TRBJ2-5; v_call: TRBV6-6; clone_size: few; d_call: TRBD2; cdr3_aa: CASSYGGTSGQETQYF; cdr3_nt: TGTGCCAGCAGTTACGGGGGGACTAGCGGTCAAGAGACCCAGTACTTC
j_call: TRBJ2-6; v_call: TRBV7-2; clone_size: many; d_call: .; cdr3_aa: CASSPRGDRPSSGANVLTF; cdr3_nt: TGTGCCAGCAGCCCTCGGGGGGACAGGCCCTCCTCTGGGGCCAACGTCCTGACTTTC
j_call: TRBJ1-1; v_call: TRBV12-3/TRBV12-4; clone_size: few; d_call: .; cdr3_aa: CASSRWGNTEAFF; cdr3_nt: TGTGCCAGCAGTCGGTGGGGGAACACTGAAGCTTTCTTT
j_call: TRBJ2-3; v_call: TRBV11-2; clone_size: .; d_call: .; cdr3_aa: CASSPELDTQYF; cdr3_nt: TGTGCCAGCAGCCCCGAGTTAGATACGCAGTATTTT
j_call: TRBJ1-5; v_call: TRBV7-9; clone_size: .; d_call: TRBD1; cdr3_aa: CASSFATGGRNQPQHF; cdr3_nt: TGTGCCAGCAGCTTCGCGACAGGGGGCAGGAATCAGCCCCAGCATTTT
j_call: TRBJ1-2; v_call: TRBV11-1; clone_size: .; d_call: .; cdr3_aa: CASSRVDNRAPRF; cdr3_nt: TGTGCCAGCAGTCGGGTGGATAACAGGGCTCCTCGCTTC
j_call: TRBJ2-1; v_call: TRBV20-1; clone_size: .; d_call: TRBD2; cdr3_aa: CSARDEGSGIGPYNEQFF; cdr3_nt: TGCAGTGCTAGGGATGAGGGTAGCGGGATCGGTCCCTACAATGAGCAGTTCTTC
j_call: TRBJ2-1; v_call: TRBV12-3/TRBV12-4; clone_size: .; d_call: TRBD2; cdr3_aa: CASRGSGSIDNEQFF; cdr3_nt: TGTGCCAGCAGGGGTAGCGGGAGTATCGACAATGAGCAGTTCTTC